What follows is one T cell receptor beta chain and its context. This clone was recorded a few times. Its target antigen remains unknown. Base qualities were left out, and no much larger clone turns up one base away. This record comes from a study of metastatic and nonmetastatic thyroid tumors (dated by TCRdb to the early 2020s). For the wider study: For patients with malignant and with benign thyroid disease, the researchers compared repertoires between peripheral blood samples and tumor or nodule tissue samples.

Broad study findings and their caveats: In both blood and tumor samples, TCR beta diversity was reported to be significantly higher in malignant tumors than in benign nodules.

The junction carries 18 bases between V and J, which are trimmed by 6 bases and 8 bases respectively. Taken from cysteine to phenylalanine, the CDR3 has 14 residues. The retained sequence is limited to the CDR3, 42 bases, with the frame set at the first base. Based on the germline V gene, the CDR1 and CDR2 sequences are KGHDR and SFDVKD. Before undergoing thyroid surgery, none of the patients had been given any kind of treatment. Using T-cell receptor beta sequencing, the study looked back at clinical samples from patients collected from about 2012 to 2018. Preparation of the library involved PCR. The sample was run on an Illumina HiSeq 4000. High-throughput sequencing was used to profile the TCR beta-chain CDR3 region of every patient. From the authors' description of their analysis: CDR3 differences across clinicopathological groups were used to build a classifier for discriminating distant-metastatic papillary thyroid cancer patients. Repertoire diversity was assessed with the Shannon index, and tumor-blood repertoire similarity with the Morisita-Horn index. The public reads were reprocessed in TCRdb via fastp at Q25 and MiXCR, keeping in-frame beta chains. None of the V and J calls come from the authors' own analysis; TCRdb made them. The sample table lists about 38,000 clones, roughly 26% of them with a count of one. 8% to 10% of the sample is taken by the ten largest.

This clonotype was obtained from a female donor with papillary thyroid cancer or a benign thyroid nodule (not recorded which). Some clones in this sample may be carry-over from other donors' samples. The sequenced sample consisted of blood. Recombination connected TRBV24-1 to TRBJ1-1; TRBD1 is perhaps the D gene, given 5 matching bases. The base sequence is TGTGCCACCAGTTCCTCCGGGGGGGGTGAGGAAGCTTTCTTT. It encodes CATSSSGGGEEAFF.